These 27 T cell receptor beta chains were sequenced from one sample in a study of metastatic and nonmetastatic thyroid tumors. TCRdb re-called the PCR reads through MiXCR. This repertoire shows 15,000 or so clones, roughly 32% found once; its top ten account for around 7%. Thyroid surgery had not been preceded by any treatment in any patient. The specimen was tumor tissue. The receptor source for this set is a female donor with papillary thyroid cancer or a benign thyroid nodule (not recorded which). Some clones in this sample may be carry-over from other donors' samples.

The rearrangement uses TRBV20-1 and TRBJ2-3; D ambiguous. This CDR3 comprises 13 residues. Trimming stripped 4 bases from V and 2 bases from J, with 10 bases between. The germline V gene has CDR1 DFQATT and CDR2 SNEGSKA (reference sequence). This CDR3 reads CSATWVNTDTQYF. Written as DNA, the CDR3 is TGCAGTGCTACTTGGGTAAACACAGATACGCAGTATTTT.

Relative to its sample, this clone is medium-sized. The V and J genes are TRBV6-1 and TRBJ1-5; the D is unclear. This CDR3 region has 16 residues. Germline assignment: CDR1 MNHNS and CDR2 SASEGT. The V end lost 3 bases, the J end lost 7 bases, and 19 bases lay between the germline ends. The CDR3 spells CASSDLWASSSQPQHF. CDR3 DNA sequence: TGTGCCAGCAGTGATCTATGGGCATCGAGTTCCCAGCCCCAGCATTTT.

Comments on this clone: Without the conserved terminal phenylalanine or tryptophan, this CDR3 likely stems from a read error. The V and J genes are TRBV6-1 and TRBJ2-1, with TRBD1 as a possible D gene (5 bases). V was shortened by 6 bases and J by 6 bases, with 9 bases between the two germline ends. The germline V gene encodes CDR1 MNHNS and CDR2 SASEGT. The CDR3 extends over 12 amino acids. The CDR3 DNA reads TGTGCCAGCAGGCAGCAGGGCAATGAGCAGTTCCTC. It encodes CASRQQGNEQFL.

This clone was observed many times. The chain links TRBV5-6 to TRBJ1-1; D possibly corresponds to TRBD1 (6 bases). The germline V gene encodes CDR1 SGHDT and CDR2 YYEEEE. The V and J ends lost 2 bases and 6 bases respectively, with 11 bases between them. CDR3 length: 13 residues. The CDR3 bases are TGTGCCAGCAGCTTAGCGCAGGGGTCTGAAGCTTTCTTT. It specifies CASSLAQGSEAFF.

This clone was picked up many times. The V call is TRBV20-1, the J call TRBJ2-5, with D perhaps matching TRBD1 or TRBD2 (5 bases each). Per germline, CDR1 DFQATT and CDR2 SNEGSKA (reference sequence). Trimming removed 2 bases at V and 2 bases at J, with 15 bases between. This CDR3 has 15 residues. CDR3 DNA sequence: TGCAGTGCTAGATTACATGGGACCCATCAAGAGACCCAGTACTTC. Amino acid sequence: CSARLHGTHQETQYF.

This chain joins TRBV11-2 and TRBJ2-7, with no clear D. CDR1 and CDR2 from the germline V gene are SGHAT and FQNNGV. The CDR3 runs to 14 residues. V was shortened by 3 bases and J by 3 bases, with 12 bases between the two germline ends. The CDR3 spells CASSFSGRNYEQYF. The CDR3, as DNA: TGTGCCAGCAGCTTCTCTGGACGGAACTACGAGCAGTACTTC.

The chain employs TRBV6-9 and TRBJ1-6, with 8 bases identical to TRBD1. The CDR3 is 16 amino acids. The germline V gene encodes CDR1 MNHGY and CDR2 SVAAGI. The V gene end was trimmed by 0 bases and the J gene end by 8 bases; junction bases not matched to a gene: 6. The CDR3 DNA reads TGTGCCAGCAGTTATTCGGACAGGGTTACGGATTCACCCCTCCACTTT. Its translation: CASSYSDRVTDSPLHF.

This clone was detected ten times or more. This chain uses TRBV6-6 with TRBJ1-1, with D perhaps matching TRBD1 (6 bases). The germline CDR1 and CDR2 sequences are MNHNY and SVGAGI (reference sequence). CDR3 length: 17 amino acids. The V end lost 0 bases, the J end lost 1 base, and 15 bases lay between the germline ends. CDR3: CASSYSTGFSKNTEAFF. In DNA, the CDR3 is TGTGCCAGCAGTTACTCAACAGGGTTTTCAAAGAACACTGAAGCTTTCTTT.

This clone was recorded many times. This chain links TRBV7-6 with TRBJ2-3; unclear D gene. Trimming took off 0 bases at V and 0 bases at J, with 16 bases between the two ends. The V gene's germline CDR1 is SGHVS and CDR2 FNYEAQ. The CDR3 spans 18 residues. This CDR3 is CASSLAQQSPSSTDTQYF. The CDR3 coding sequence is TGTGCCAGCAGCTTAGCGCAGCAAAGCCCTTCTAGCACAGATACGCAGTATTTT.

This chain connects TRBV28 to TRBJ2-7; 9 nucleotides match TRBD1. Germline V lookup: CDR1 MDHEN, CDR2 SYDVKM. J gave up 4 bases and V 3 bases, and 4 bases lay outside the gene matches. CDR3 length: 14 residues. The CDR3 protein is CASSFQGTGYEQYF. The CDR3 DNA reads TGTGCCAGCAGTTTCCAAGGGACAGGGTACGAGCAGTACTTC.

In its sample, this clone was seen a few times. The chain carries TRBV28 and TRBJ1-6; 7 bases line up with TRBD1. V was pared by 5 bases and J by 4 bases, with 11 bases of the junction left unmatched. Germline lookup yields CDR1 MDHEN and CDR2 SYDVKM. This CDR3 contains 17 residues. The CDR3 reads CASSPFTGVGYNSPLHF. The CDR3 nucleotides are TGTGCCAGCAGTCCCTTCACAGGGGTTGGATATAATTCACCCCTCCACTTT.

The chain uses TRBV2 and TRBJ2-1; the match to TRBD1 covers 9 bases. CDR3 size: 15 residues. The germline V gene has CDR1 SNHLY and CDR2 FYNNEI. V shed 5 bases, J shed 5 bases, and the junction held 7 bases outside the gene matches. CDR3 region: CASSTGQGRHNEQFF. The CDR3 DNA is TGTGCCAGCAGTACCGGACAGGGGAGGCACAATGAGCAGTTCTTC.

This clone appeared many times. The CDR3 DNA is TGTGCCAGCTCCTACGAGCAGTACTTC. This gives the protein CASSYEQYF. The genes are TRBV6-4 and TRBJ2-7; D gene ambiguous. CDR1 and CDR2 from the germline V gene are MRHNA and SNTAGT. Trimming left V 8 bases short and J 1 base short, with 0 bases between. There are 9 residues in the CDR3.

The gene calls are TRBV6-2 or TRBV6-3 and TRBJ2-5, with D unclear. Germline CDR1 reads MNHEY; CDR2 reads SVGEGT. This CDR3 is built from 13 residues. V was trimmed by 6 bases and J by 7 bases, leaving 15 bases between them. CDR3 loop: CASSLMRSGTQYF. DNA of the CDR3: TGTGCCAGCAGCCTCATGCGTAGTGGGACCCAGTACTTC.

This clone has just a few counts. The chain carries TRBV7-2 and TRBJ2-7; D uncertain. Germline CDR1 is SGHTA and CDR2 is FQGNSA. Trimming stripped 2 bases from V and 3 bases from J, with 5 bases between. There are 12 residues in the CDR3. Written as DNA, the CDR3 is TGTGCCAGCAGCTTATACGGCTACGAGCAGTACTTC. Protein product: CASSLYGYEQYF.

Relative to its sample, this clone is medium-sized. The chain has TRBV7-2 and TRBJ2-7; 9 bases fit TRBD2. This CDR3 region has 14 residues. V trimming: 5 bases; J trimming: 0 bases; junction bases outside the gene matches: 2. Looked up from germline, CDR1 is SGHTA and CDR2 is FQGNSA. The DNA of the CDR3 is TGTGCCAGCAGCGGGACTAGCTACTCCTACGAGCAGTACTTC. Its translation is CASSGTSYSYEQYF. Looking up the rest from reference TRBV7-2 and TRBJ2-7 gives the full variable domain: GAGVSQSPSNKVTEKGKDVELRCDPISGHTALYWYRQSLGQGLEFLIYFQGNSAPDKSGLPSDRFSAERTGGSVSTLTIQRTQQEDSAVYLCASSGTSYSYEQYFGPGTRLTVT.

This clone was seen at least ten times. Here the CDR3 reads CASSLVNNEQFF. The DNA of the CDR3 is TGTGCCAGCAGTTTAGTGAACAATGAGCAGTTCTTC. The genes are TRBV12-3 or TRBV12-4 and TRBJ2-1, with D uncertain. There are 12 residues in the CDR3. Trimming shortened V by 1 base and J by 5 bases, and 3 bases separated the two germline ends.

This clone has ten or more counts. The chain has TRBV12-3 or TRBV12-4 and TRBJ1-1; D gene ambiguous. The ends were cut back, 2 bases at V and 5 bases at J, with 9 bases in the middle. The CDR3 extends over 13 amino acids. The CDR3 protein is CASSLPGWTEAFF. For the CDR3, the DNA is TGTGCCAGCAGTTTACCGGGATGGACTGAAGCTTTCTTT.

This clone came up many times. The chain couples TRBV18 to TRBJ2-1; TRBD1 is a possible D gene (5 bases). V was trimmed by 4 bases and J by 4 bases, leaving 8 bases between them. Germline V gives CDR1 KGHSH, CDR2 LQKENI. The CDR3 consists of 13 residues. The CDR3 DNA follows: TGTGCCAGCTCACTGCCAGGGTACAATGAGCAGTTCTTC. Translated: CASSLPGYNEQFF.

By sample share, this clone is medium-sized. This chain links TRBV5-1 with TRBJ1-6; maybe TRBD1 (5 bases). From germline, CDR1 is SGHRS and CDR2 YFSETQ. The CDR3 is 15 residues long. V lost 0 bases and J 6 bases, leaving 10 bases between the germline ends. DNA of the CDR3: TGCGCCAGCAGCTTGGAGGGGCGCGGTAATTCACCCCTCCACTTT. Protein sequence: CASSLEGRGNSPLHF.

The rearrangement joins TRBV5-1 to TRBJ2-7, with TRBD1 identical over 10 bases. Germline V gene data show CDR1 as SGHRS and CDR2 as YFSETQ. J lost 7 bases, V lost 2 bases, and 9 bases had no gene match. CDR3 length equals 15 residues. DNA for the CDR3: TGCGCCAGCAGCTTAACCGGGACAGGGGTCTCTGAGCAGTACTTC. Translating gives CASSLTGTGVSEQYF.

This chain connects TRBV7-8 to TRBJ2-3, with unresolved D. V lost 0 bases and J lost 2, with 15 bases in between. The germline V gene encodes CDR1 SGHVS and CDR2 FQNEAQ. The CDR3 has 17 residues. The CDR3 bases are TGTGCCAGCAGCTTAGCGAAGGGCGGTTCCCCCACAGATACGCAGTATTTT. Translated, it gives CASSLAKGGSPTDTQYF.

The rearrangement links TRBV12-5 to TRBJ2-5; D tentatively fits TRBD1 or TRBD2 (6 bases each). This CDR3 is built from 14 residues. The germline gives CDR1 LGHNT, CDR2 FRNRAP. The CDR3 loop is CAGLGGRDQETQYF. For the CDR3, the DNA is TGTGCGGGGCTCGGGGGCCGTGACCAAGAGACCCAGTACTTC.

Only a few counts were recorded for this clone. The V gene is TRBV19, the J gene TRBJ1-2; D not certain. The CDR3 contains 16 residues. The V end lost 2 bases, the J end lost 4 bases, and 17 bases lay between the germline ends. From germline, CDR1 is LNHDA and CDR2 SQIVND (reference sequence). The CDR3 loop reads CASSIQAGSNPYGYTF. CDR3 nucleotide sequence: TGTGCCAGTAGTATACAGGCAGGCTCTAACCCCTATGGCTACACCTTC.

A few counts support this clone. Here the CDR3 reads CASSLTATYNEQFF. The CDR3 bases are TGTGCCAGCAGCTTGACAGCGACCTACAATGAGCAGTTCTTC. The gene calls are TRBV27 and TRBJ2-1, with D possibly matching TRBD1 (5 bases). The CDR3 consists of 14 residues. V dropped 6 bases and J dropped 2 bases, with 11 bases sitting between them. The germline CDR1 and CDR2 sequences are MNHEY and SMNVEV (reference sequence).

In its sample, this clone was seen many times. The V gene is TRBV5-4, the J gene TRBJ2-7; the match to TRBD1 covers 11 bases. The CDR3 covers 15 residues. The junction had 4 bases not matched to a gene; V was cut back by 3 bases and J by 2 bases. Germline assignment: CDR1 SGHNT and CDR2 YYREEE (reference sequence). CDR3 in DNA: TGTGCCAGCAGCTACCGGGACAGGGGGACCTACGAGCAGTACTTC. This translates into CASSYRDRGTYEQYF.

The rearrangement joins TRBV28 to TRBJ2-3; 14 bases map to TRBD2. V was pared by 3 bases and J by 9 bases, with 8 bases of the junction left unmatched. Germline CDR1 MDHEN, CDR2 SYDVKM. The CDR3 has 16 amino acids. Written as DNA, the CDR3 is TGTGCCAGCAGTTTGACTAGCGGGAGGGCAGTAAGGACGCAGTATTTT. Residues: CASSLTSGRAVRTQYF. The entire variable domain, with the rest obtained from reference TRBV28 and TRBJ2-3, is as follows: DVKVTQSSRYLVKRTGEKVFLECVQDMDHENMFWYRQDPGLGLRLIYFSYDVKMKEKGDIPEGYSVSREKKERFSLILESASTNQTSMYLCASSLTSGRAVRTQYFGPGTRLTVL.